This passage covers 8 T cell receptor beta chains from one sample sequenced in a study of vaccination effects on CD4 cells after COVID-19 (dated by TCRdb to between 2021 and 2022). No antigens are known for them. In the ViraFEST assay, PBMC were stimulated with viral peptide pools, and antigen-specific CD4+ T cell clonotypes were then identified by expansion using TCR sequencing. After 10 to 11 days of culture, CD4+ T cells were isolated with the EasySep CD4+ T cell isolation kit. PCR-confirmed SARS-CoV-2 infection had occurred in convalescent patients between March and December 2020, before the Alpha, Beta and Delta variants emerged in the United States. Each participant received two doses of an mRNA SARS-CoV-2 vaccine, either BNT162b2 or mRNA-1273. Libraries were prepared through the immunoSEQ multiplex PCR assay. As stored in TCRdb, this immuneACCESS dataset retains in-frame rearrangements with V and J assigned. A fraction of the clones does not appear; measured against another copy, unresolved V genes explain less than half of the discrepancy, and the remainder lacks a known reason. Recorded for this sample are about 17,000 clones; nearly 75% of them occurred a single time. Roughly 20% of the sample belongs to the ten largest clones.

The starting material was CD4+ T cells from PBMCs cultured with SARS-CoV-2 spike peptides, obtained after COVID-19 vaccination. According to the study, the label for this sample's cell subset or site signals: SARS-CoV-2 spike overlapping peptide pool stimulation. The receptor source for this set is a human donor who had a prior SARS-CoV-2 infection.

This clone came up a few times. This chain connects TRBV5-4 to TRBJ2-5; TRBD1 matches at 12 bases. After removal of 3 bases from V and 7 bases from J, the junction contained 10 bases not matched to a gene. Germline V gene lookup returns CDR1 SGHNT and CDR2 YYREEE (reference sequence). The CDR3 is 16 amino acids. The CDR3 bases are TGTGCCAGCAGCTGGGACAGGGGGCATGAGGGTGGGACCCAGTACTTC. It codes for CASSWDRGHEGGTQYF.

This chain connects TRBV2 to TRBJ1-5; D might be TRBD1 (5 bases). The CDR3 extends over 13 amino acids. Per the germline V gene, CDR1 is SNHLY and CDR2 is FYNNEI. V was cut by 5 bases and J by 5 bases, with 10 bases left in between. The chain's CDR3 is CASSKGTDQPQHF. CDR3 DNA: TGTGCCAGCAGTAAAGGGACGGATCAGCCCCAGCATTTT.

The CDR3 DNA follows: TGTGCCAGCAGCTTAGGGGTCGATGAGCAGTTCTTC. As protein: CASSLGVDEQFF. V gene TRBV11-1 combines with J gene TRBJ2-1; D unclear. Germline lookup yields CDR1 SGHAT and CDR2 FQDESV (reference sequence). CDR3 length: 12 amino acids. V lost 1 base, J lost 8 bases, and 6 bases lay in between.

This clone was observed a handful of times. The rearrangement links TRBV19 to TRBJ2-1, with TRBD1 identical over 9 bases. Germline assignment: CDR1 LNHDA and CDR2 SQIVND (reference sequence). The CDR3 length is 15 residues. The J segment lost 7 bases and the V segment lost 3 bases, leaving 7 bases of the junction unmatched. The CDR3 protein is CASSIRTGADNEQFF. The CDR3 region has the DNA TGTGCCAGTAGTATCAGGACAGGGGCGGATAATGAGCAGTTCTTC.

This chain joins TRBV7-9 and TRBJ1-2; D gene ambiguous. V was clipped by 10 bases and J by 8 bases, with 23 bases between them. Germline CDR1 and CDR2: SEHNR and FQNEAQ (reference sequence). The CDR3 length is 14 residues. Here the CDR3 reads CATTETAPYGGYTF. In nucleotides, the CDR3 is TGTGCCACCACGGAAACTGCCCCTTACGGAGGCTACACCTTC.

The rearrangement links TRBV11-2 to TRBJ2-3; D is possibly TRBD2 (6 bases). Germline V gene data show CDR1 as SGHAT and CDR2 as FQNNGV. The CDR3 runs to 15 residues. V was trimmed by 0 bases and J by 5 bases, leaving 12 bases between them. Written as DNA, the CDR3 is TGTGCCAGCAGCTTAGACCGGGTGGGAGGAGATACGCAGTATTTT. This gives the protein CASSLDRVGGDTQYF.

This rearrangement joins TRBV27 to TRBJ2-5; D possibly corresponds to TRBD2 (5 bases). V lost 2 bases and J 0 bases, leaving 13 bases between the germline ends. The germline V gene encodes CDR1 MNHEY and CDR2 SMNVEV (reference sequence). This CDR3 comprises 16 residues. CDR3 sequence: CASSLRASSNQETQYF. DNA for the CDR3: TGTGCCAGCAGTTTAAGGGCTAGCAGTAACCAAGAGACCCAGTACTTC.

V gene TRBV5-1 combines with J gene TRBJ2-5; TRBD2 agrees at 8 bases. The CDR3 spans 16 residues. Germline loops: CDR1 SGHRS, CDR2 YFSETQ. J gave up 5 bases and V 1 base, and 10 bases lay outside the gene matches. The CDR3 is CASSLLKSGGTETQYF. As DNA, the CDR3 is TGCGCCAGCAGCTTGCTCAAATCGGGGGGGACGGAGACCCAGTACTTC. Full variable domain (outside the CDR3, taken from reference TRBV5-1 and TRBJ2-5): KAGVTQTPRYLIKTRGQQVTLSCSPISGHRSVSWYQQTPGQGLQFLFEYFSETQRNKGNFPGRFSGRQFSNSRSEMNVSTLELGDSALYLCASSLLKSGGTETQYFGPGTRLLVL.